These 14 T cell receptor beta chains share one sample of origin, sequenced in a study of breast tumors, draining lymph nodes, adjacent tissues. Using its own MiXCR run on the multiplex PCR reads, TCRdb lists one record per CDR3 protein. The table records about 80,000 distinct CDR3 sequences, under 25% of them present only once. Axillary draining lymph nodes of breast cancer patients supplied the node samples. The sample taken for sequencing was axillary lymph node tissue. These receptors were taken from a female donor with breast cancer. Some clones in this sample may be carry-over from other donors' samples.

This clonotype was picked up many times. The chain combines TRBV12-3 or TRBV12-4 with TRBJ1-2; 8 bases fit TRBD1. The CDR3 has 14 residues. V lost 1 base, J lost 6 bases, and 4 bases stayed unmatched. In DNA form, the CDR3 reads TGTGCCAGCAGTTTAGTCAGGGGGCGGGATGGCTACACCTTC. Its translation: CASSLVRGRDGYTF.

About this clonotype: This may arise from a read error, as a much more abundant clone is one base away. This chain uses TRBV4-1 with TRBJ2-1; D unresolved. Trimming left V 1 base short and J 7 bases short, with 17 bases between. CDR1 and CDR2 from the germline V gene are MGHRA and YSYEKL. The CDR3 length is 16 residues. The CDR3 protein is CASSQGHVSSVNEQFF. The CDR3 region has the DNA TGCGCCAGCAGCCAAGGTCACGTAAGCTCCGTTAATGAGCAGTTCTTC.

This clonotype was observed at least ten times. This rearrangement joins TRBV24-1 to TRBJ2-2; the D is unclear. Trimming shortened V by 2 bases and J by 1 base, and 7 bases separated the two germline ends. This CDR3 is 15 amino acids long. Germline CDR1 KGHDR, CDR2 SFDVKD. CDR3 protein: CATSDSIVNTGELFF. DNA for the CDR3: TGTGCCACCAGTGATTCCATCGTGAACACCGGGGAGCTGTTTTTT.

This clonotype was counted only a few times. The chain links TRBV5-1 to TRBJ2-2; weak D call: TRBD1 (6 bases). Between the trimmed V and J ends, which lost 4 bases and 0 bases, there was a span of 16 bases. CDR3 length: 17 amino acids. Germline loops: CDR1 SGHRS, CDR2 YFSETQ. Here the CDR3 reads CASSPGVIDANTGELFF. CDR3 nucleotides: TGCGCCAGCAGCCCAGGGGTGATAGACGCGAACACCGGGGAGCTGTTTTTT.

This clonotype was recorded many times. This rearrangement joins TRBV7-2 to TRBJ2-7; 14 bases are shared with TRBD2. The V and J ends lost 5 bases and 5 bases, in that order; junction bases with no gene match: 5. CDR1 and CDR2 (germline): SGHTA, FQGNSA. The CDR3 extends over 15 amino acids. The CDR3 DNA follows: TGTGCCAGCAGCCGGACTAGCGGGAGGTACGACGAGCAGTACTTC. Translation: CASSRTSGRYDEQYF.

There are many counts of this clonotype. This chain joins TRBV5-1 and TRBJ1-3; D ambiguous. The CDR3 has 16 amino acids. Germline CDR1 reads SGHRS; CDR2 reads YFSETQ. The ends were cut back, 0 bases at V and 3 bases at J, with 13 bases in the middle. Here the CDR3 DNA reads TGCGCCAGCAGCTTGGGGGCGTTGCGACATGGAAACACCATATATTTT. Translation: CASSLGALRHGNTIYF.

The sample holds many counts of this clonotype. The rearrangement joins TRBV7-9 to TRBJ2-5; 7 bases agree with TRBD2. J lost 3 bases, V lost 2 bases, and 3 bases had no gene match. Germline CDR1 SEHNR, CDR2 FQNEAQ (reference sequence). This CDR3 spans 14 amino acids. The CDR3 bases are TGTGCCAGCAGCTTACGGCGGGAGAAAGAGACCCAGTACTTC. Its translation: CASSLRREKETQYF.

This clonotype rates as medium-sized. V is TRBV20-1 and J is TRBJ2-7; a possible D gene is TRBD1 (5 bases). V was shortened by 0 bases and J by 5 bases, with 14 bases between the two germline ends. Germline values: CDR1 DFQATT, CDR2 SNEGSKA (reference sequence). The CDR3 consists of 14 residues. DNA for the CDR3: TGCAGTGCTAGAGATGGTGGCAGGGTGAACGAGCAGTACTTC. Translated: CSARDGGRVNEQYF.

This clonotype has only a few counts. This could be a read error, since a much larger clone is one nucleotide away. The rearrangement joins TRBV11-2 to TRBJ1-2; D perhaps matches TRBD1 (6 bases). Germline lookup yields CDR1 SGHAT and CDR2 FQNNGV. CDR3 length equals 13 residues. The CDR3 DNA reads TGTGCCAGCAGCTTTACAGGGAGTTATGGCCACACCTTC. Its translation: CASSFTGSYGHTF.

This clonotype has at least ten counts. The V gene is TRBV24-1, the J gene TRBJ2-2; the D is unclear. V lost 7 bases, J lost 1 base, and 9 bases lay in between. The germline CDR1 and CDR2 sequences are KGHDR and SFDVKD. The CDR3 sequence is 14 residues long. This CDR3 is CATRGVGNTGELFF. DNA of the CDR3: TGTGCCACCAGAGGTGTGGGGAACACCGGGGAGCTGTTTTTT.

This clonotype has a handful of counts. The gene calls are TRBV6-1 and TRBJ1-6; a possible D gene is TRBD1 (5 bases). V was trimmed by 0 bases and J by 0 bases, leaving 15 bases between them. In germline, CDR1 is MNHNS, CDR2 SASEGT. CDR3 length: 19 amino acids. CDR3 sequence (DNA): TGTGCCAGCAGTGAAGCAAATCCCCCAGGGAGCTCCTATAATTCACCCCTCCACTTT. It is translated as CASSEANPPGSSYNSPLHF.

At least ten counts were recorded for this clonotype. CDR3 DNA sequence: TGCAGTGCTCCGGGTCCATTCAGGGGCGAGCAGTACTTC. Its protein is CSAPGPFRGEQYF. The rearrangement links TRBV20-1 to TRBJ2-7; D is possibly TRBD1 (6 bases). Trimming removed 5 bases from V and 6 bases from J, with 17 bases in between. CDR1 and CDR2 (germline): DFQATT, SNEGSKA (reference sequence). The CDR3 sequence is 13 residues long.

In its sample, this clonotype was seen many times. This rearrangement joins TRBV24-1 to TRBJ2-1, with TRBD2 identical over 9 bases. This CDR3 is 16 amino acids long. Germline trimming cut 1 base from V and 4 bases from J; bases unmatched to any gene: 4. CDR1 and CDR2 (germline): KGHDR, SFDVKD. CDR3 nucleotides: TGTGCCACCAGTGATTTCGGCGCGGGAGGGTACAATGAGCAGTTCTTC. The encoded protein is CATSDFGAGGYNEQFF.

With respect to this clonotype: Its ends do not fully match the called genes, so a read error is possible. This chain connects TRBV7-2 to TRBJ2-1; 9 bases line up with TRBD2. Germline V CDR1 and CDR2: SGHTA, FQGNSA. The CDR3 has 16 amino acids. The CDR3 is CASSLVRTSVYSEQFF. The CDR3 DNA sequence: TGTGCCAGCAGCTTAGTCAGGACTAGCGTCTACAGTGAGCAGTTCTTC.